These 6 T cell receptor beta chains were sequenced from one sample in a study of blood T cell repertoires in COVID-19. The protocol was immunoSEQ multiplex PCR, while the TCRdb copy is restricted to in-frame clones and leaves out a portion. The top ten clones hold roughly 0.39% of a sample with tens of thousands of clones, approximately 88% of them seen once. Sequenced: peripheral blood. Receptors were obtained from a human donor in a cohort sampled during active COVID-19.

This rearrangement joins TRBV11-2 to TRBJ1-3; D may be TRBD1 (5 bases). The CDR3 spans 13 residues. Germline V gives CDR1 SGHAT, CDR2 FQNNGV. Trimming left V 6 bases short and J 0 bases short, with 6 bases between. The CDR3 reads CASRGLSGNTIYF. The CDR3 DNA reads as TGTGCCAGCAGGGGGCTCTCTGGAAACACCATATATTTT.

CDR3: CASSIQSGNTIYF. The CDR3 nucleotides are TGTGCCAGTAGTATCCAGTCTGGAAACACCATATATTTT. The chain links TRBV19 to TRBJ1-3; no definite D call. In germline, CDR1 is LNHDA, CDR2 SQIVND (reference sequence). V gave up 3 bases and J gave up 1 base, with 4 bases separating them. The CDR3 sequence is 13 residues long.

The chain recombines TRBV7-2 with TRBJ2-7, with 7 bases identical to TRBD1. V shed 3 bases and J 6 bases; nucleotides not matched to a gene: 11. The CDR3 runs to 15 residues. Germline V CDR1 and CDR2: SGHTA, FQGNSA. Written as DNA, the CDR3 is TGTGCCAGCAGCTTTCAGGGAGACAGGGAATTCGAGCAGTACTTC. Protein product: CASSFQGDREFEQYF.

The rearrangement uses TRBV27 and TRBJ1-6; 9 nucleotides line up with TRBD1. Looked up from germline, CDR1 is MNHEY and CDR2 is SMNVEV (reference sequence). This CDR3 has 15 residues. V was pared by 4 bases and J by 9 bases, with 7 bases of the junction left unmatched. Written as DNA, the CDR3 is TGTGCCAGCAGTTCCTGGGACAGGGAGAGTTCACCCCTCCACTTT. It encodes CASSSWDRESSPLHF.

The rearrangement links TRBV13 to TRBJ1-2; D might be TRBD1 (6 bases). In germline, CDR1 is PRHDT, CDR2 FYEKMQ (reference sequence). The CDR3 consists of 16 residues. Trimming took 6 bases from V and 2 from J, leaving 19 bases between them. The CDR3 region is CASRQDSFRLNYGYTF. For the CDR3, the DNA is TGTGCCAGCAGGCAGGACAGTTTTCGTCTAAACTATGGCTACACCTTC.

The genes are TRBV6-5 and TRBJ1-2, with 7 bases that match TRBD1. Germline trimming cut 5 bases from V and 6 bases from J; bases unmatched to any gene: 6. The CDR3 totals 13 residues. Germline lookup yields CDR1 MNHEY and CDR2 SVGAGI. The CDR3 region has the DNA TGTGCCAGCAGTAGGGGACAGATGGATGGCTACACCTTC. Translated, it gives CASSRGQMDGYTF.